The clone carrying this T cell receptor (beta chain) was picked up a small number of times. As yet, its antigen is unknown. The data derive from a study of T cell repertoires in cytomegalovirus infection. Study at large: Through public TCR beta signatures, both CMV infection and matching HLA type were indicated. General observations from the study: There were carriers of CMV plus the relevant HLA, and cumulative public TCR beta family frequency identified them. Within the response measured ex vivo, HLA-C-restricted CMV-specific TCR beta clonotypes were dominant.

TCRdb fed the reads into MiXCR, producing one record per CDR3 protein. This sample carries 200,000 to 300,000 distinct CDR3 sequences, roughly 13% of them seen once, and the ten largest clones take roughly 9.7%. With 1 base removed from V and 3 bases from J, the gap between germline ends came to 15 bases. CDR1 and CDR2 from the germline V gene are SEHNR and FQNEAQ (reference sequence). This CDR3 has 17 residues. V is TRBV7-9 and J is TRBJ1-4, with D maybe TRBD1 (6 bases). What was sequenced was PBMCs. This clonotype originated in a human donor in good health (CMV status not recorded). Some clones in this sample may be carry-over from other donors' samples. CDR3: CASSLGLGAQANEKLFF. The CDR3 region has the DNA TGTGCCAGCAGCTTAGGTCTGGGGGCGCAGGCTAATGAAAAACTGTTTTTT.